The sequence of this T cell receptor (beta chain) was determined in a study of response to subunit inactivated influenza vaccine. In the case of this clonotype: Its specificity is unknown.

Germline trimming cut 3 bases from V and 15 bases from J; bases unmatched to any gene: 14. The CDR3 extends over 15 amino acids. In germline, CDR1 is SGHTA, CDR2 FQGNSA. One entry per CDR3 protein, called by TCRdb with MiXCR from the RT-PCR reads. Among about 650,000 distinct CDR3 sequences listed, 15% to 18% were seen once. Study conclusions and caveats: Authors suggested that a seasonal influenza vaccination recruits few new T cells each time.

This clonotype was obtained from a man in his fifties who received an inactivated influenza vaccine. Sequenced here: PBMCs from blood, sampled about 11 days after vaccination. This chain connects TRBV7-2 to TRBJ2-1, with 10 bases lining up with TRBD2. CDR3 in DNA: TGTGCCAGCAGCTTTCGGACTAGCGGACCCCAGGTGGCGTTCTTC. Residues: CASSFRTSGPQVAFF.